Presented here are 32 T cell receptor beta chains from one specimen sequenced in a study of cytomegalovirus exposure and HLA in healthy donors. The PCR contained 60 Vbeta and 13 Jbeta primers. The method was immunoSEQ multiplex PCR; TCRdb's version includes in-frame clones alone and lacks a portion of them. The sample consists of around 150,000 clones, more than 70% of them appearing once. Sequencing was carried out using PBMCs. These receptors came from a man aged 18 to 29 in good health and CMV-seropositive.

The chain has TRBV7-8 and TRBJ1-1; maybe TRBD1 (5 bases). This CDR3 spans 13 amino acids. V shed 4 bases and J shed 6 bases, with 12 bases lying between them. Germline V CDR1 and CDR2: SGHVS, FQNEAQ. In nucleotides, the CDR3 is TGTGCCAGCAGCTCCAGGGTGGGATCTGAAGCTTTCTTT. Translating it yields CASSSRVGSEAFF.

V gene TRBV7-2 combines with J gene TRBJ2-7; 12 nucleotides align to TRBD2. V gave up 5 bases and J gave up 7 bases; unmatched junction bases: 12. CDR1 and CDR2 (germline): SGHTA, FQGNSA. The CDR3 has 16 residues. DNA of the CDR3: TGTGCCAGCAGCGTATTGATGGGGACTAGCGGGCGAGAGCAGTACTTC. Its protein is CASSVLMGTSGREQYF.

The rearrangement uses TRBV25-1 and TRBJ2-1; no clear D. The germline V gene encodes CDR1 MGHDK and CDR2 SYGVNS. This CDR3 has 14 residues. The V gene lost 5 bases and the J gene lost 7 bases, with 15 bases spanning the gap. The CDR3 region has the DNA TGTGCCAGCAGTTCCGAGACGCGGTCAAATGAGCAGTTCTTC. Translation: CASSSETRSNEQFF.

This clone has only a few counts. The chain is built from TRBV7-8 and TRBJ1-5; unclear D gene. The CDR3 length is 20 residues. The V and J ends lost 0 bases and 2 bases respectively, with 23 bases between them. Germline CDR1 is SGHVS and CDR2 is FQNEAQ. CDR3 residues: CASSLARVPGIGLGNQPQHF. The CDR3 DNA reads as TGTGCCAGCAGCTTAGCGAGGGTTCCGGGGATCGGCCTAGGCAATCAGCCCCAGCATTTT. The full variable domain, its missing parts supplied by reference TRBV7-8 and TRBJ1-5, is GAGVSQSPRYKVAKRGQDVALRCDPISGHVSLFWYQQALGQGPEFLTYFQNEAQLDKSGLPSDRFFAERPEGSVSTLKIQRTQQEDSAVYLCASSLARVPGIGLGNQPQHFGDGTRLSIL.

In DNA, the CDR3 is TGTGCCAGCAGCTTAGTTCGGTCAGAGACCCAGTACTTC. The encoded protein is CASSLVRSETQYF. The chain couples TRBV7-9 to TRBJ2-5; no clear D gene. V lost 1 base to trimming and J lost 4 bases, with 7 bases between them. This CDR3 region has 13 residues. Germline lookup yields CDR1 SEHNR and CDR2 FQNEAQ (reference sequence).

For the CDR3, the DNA is TGCGCCAGCAGCCAAGAGGGGGAGGGCGAAGACCCAGATACGCAGTATTTT. Translated: CASSQEGEGEDPDTQYF. The rearrangement links TRBV4-1 to TRBJ2-3; TRBD2 aligns across 7 bases. The germline gives CDR1 MGHRA, CDR2 YSYEKL. There are 17 residues in the CDR3. V shed 0 bases, J shed 4 bases, and the junction held 10 bases outside the gene matches.

The J gene is TRBJ2-7, the V gene TRBV14, with 9 bases that match TRBD1. The CDR3 totals 15 residues. V shed 0 bases, J shed 3 bases, and the junction held 3 bases outside the gene matches. CDR1 and CDR2 (germline): SGHDN, FVKESK. The CDR3 here is CASSQEGTGNYEQYF. The CDR3 DNA reads TGTGCCAGCAGCCAAGAAGGGACAGGGAACTACGAGCAGTACTTC.

This clone has just a few counts. V usage is TRBV10-3 and J usage is TRBJ2-7, with D unclear. The germline CDR1 and CDR2 sequences are ENHRY and SYGVKD. This CDR3 has 13 residues. V was cut by 3 bases and J by 0 bases, with 6 bases left in between. The CDR3, as DNA: TGTGCCATCAGTGAACGGAGCTCCTACGAGCAGTACTTC. Translating it yields CAISERSSYEQYF.

The CDR3 loop is CSVGVDRYYNEQFF. CDR3 nucleotide sequence: TGCAGCGTTGGAGTGGACAGATATTACAATGAGCAGTTCTTC. The J gene is TRBJ2-1, the V gene TRBV29-1, with D maybe TRBD1 (6 bases). V was trimmed by 4 bases and J by 4 bases, leaving 14 bases between them. CDR1 and CDR2 (germline): SQVTM, ANQGSEA. CDR3 length equals 14 residues.

This clone was observed a single time. The genes are TRBV5-1 and TRBJ1-2; possibly TRBD1 for D (6 bases). Germline V gives CDR1 SGHRS, CDR2 YFSETQ. The V end was cut by 0 bases, the J end by 6 bases, with 12 bases between. This CDR3 comprises 14 residues. CDR3 in DNA: TGCGCCAGCAGCTTGGCCGTGGGGGCTCATGGCTACACCTTC. Encoded protein: CASSLAVGAHGYTF.

The chain couples TRBV4-2 to TRBJ2-2; 7 bases agree with TRBD2. V shed 3 bases, J shed 9 bases, and the junction held 13 bases outside the gene matches. The CDR3 sequence is 16 residues long. Germline CDR1 LGHNA, CDR2 YNFKEQ. CDR3 sequence: CASSQDDSSGGRELFF. The DNA for the CDR3 is TGTGCCAGCAGCCAGGACGACTCTAGCGGCGGGAGGGAGCTGTTTTTT.

This clone came up a few times. The rearrangement uses TRBV9 and TRBJ2-5; a weak D match, TRBD2 (6 bases). The CDR3 sequence is 17 residues long. CDR1 SGDLS and CDR2 YYNGEE come from the germline V gene. The V and J ends lost 0 bases and 1 base respectively, with 16 bases between them. The CDR3 nucleotides are TGTGCCAGCAGCGTAGGAGGGACGCGGAGGGCCCAAGAGACCCAGTACTTC. This codes for CASSVGGTRRAQETQYF.

The chain recombines TRBV7-9 with TRBJ2-1; possible D gene TRBD2, 6 bases. The CDR3 loop spans 17 amino acids. Deletions cut 3 bases from V and 5 bases from J, with 20 bases between. Germline lookup yields CDR1 SEHNR and CDR2 FQNEAQ (reference sequence). This CDR3 reads CASSLERDSIGNNEQFF. CDR3 bases: TGTGCCAGCAGCTTGGAAAGGGACTCAATCGGGAACAATGAGCAGTTCTTC.

This clone was seen only a few times. This chain links TRBV6-5 with TRBJ1-1, with D possibly TRBD1 on 5 matching bases. With 9 bases removed from V and 11 bases from J, the gap between germline ends came to 13 bases. CDR3 size: 10 residues. Looked up from germline, CDR1 is MNHEY and CDR2 is SVGAGI. DNA for the CDR3: TGTGCCAGTGGACGGACAAAGGCTTTCTTT. Translation: CASGRTKAFF.

The chain couples TRBV27 to TRBJ1-2; 12 bases map to TRBD1. The ends lost 3 bases at V and 13 bases at J; junction bases unmatched: 3. The CDR3 contains 12 residues. The V gene's germline CDR1 is MNHEY and CDR2 SMNVEV (reference sequence). CDR3 sequence reads: CASSLGQGAVTF. For the CDR3, the DNA is TGTGCCAGCAGTTTGGGACAGGGGGCAGTCACCTTC.

The chain recombines TRBV9 with TRBJ2-2, with a weak D call TRBD2 (6 bases). The CDR3 is 16 residues long. The germline V gene encodes CDR1 SGDLS and CDR2 YYNGEE. Trimming took off 0 bases at V and 0 bases at J, with 9 bases between the two ends. This CDR3 reads CASSVGGNANTGELFF. In DNA, the CDR3 is TGTGCCAGCAGCGTAGGCGGGAATGCGAACACCGGGGAGCTGTTTTTT.

The chain links TRBV6-5 to TRBJ2-3; D ambiguous. Germline V gene data show CDR1 as MNHEY and CDR2 as SVGAGI. This CDR3 has 13 amino acids. Trimming removed 6 bases at V and 1 base at J, with 8 bases between. The CDR3 sequence is CASRLPGTDTQYF. The CDR3 DNA reads TGTGCCAGCAGACTACCTGGCACAGATACGCAGTATTTT.

The chain recombines TRBV7-2 with TRBJ2-7, with 9 bases fitting TRBD1. Germline CDR1 is SGHTA and CDR2 is FQGNSA. Losses at the gene ends were 5 bases for V and 6 bases for J; bases not matched to a gene: 11. The CDR3 is 15 residues long. The CDR3 loop reads CASSPNPGQGSEQYF. Written as DNA, the CDR3 is TGTGCCAGCAGCCCCAATCCGGGACAGGGCTCCGAGCAGTACTTC.

For this clone: One end of the junction is discordant with germline, which a read error may explain. The chain couples TRBV4-2 to TRBJ2-7, with 9 bases identical to TRBD1. The CDR3 loop spans 17 amino acids. Per the germline V gene, CDR1 is LGHNA and CDR2 is YNFKEQ. CDR3: CASRHSGGTGRHGEQYF. As DNA, the CDR3 is TGTGCCAGCCGCCATTCTGGCGGGACAGGGCGTCACGGCGAGCAGTACTTC.

This clone was detected a few times. The rearrangement joins TRBV19 to TRBJ1-3; the D gene is possibly TRBD1 (5 bases). From germline, CDR1 is LNHDA and CDR2 SQIVND (reference sequence). CDR3 length: 14 amino acids. V lost 11 bases to trimming and J lost 3 bases, with 17 bases between them. This chain's CDR3 is CALSDSLYGNTIYF. In DNA form, the CDR3 reads TGTGCCCTCTCCGACAGCTTATATGGAAACACCATATATTTT.

V is TRBV15 and J is TRBJ2-4, with 13 bases identical to TRBD2. CDR1 and CDR2 from the germline V gene are LNHNV and YYDKDF (reference sequence). The CDR3 contains 20 residues. With 0 bases clipped from V and 3 bases from J, the junction kept 11 bases outside the gene matches. For the CDR3, the DNA is TGTGCCACCAGCAGAGATGGGGCACTAGCGGGAGGGAAGGACAAAAACATTCAGTACTTC. It yields the protein CATSRDGALAGGKDKNIQYF.

This clone was seen only a few times. This chain connects TRBV6-6 to TRBJ1-1; D gene uncertain. CDR1 is MNHNY and CDR2 is SVGAGI in the germline V gene (reference sequence). CDR3 length: 13 amino acids. V was pared by 4 bases and J by 7 bases, with 13 bases between. The CDR3 DNA sequence: TGTGCCAGCAGTTTGGAGGACGGAGTTGAAGCTTTCTTT. It codes for CASSLEDGVEAFF.

The chain couples TRBV6-6 to TRBJ1-1, with D perhaps TRBD1 (5 bases). From germline, CDR1 is MNHNY and CDR2 SVGAGI (reference sequence). Trimming cost V 5 bases and J 1 base, with 8 bases left between them. CDR3 length: 13 residues. For the CDR3, the DNA is TGTGCCAGCAGTGGACAAAGGAACACTGAAGCTTTCTTT. This codes for CASSGQRNTEAFF.

This sequence joins TRBV9 and TRBJ1-1; the match to TRBD1 covers 11 bases. J lost 6 bases, V lost 3 bases, and 4 bases had no gene match. The CDR3 spans 14 residues. Germline V lookup: CDR1 SGDLS, CDR2 YYNGEE. Here the CDR3 DNA reads TGTGCCAGCAGCGCCCGGACAGGGGGCTCTGAAGCTTTCTTT. Its translation is CASSARTGGSEAFF.

The DNA for the CDR3 is TGTGCCAGCAGTCCAGGATTATCTACGGCTTTCTTT. Protein: CASSPGLSTAFF. The V and J genes are TRBV28 and TRBJ1-1, with D uncertain. V lost 5 bases to trimming and J lost 11 bases, with 15 bases between them. This CDR3 has 12 residues. Germline V gene sequence: CDR1 MDHEN, CDR2 SYDVKM.

This rearrangement joins TRBV28 to TRBJ2-7; no clear D gene. CDR3 length: 16 residues. Germline CDR1 and CDR2: MDHEN and SYDVKM. The ends were cut back, 2 bases at V and 2 bases at J, with 16 bases in the middle. Written as DNA, the CDR3 is TGTGCCAGCAGTTTAAAACTCCTGAGTACGACCTACGAGCAGTACTTC. It specifies CASSLKLLSTTYEQYF.

The chain uses TRBV4-1 and TRBJ2-5; maybe TRBD2 (5 bases). The V end was cut by 4 bases, the J end by 5 bases, with 14 bases between. The CDR3 spans 14 residues. Germline lookup yields CDR1 MGHRA and CDR2 YSYEKL. CDR3 protein: CASSLEIRGETQYF. The CDR3 DNA is TGCGCCAGCAGCCTAGAGATTAGAGGGGAGACCCAGTACTTC.

This sequence joins TRBV6-1 and TRBJ1-4; TRBD1 agrees at 7 bases. CDR1 is MNHNS and CDR2 is SASEGT in the germline V gene. The CDR3 extends over 15 amino acids. The V and J ends lost 5 bases and 5 bases, in that order; junction bases with no gene match: 8. In DNA form, the CDR3 reads TGTGCCAGCAGTACCACGGTGACAGGGAATGAAAAACTGTTTTTT. This codes for CASSTTVTGNEKLFF.

J is TRBJ2-1 and V is TRBV27; 7 bases are shared with TRBD2. The CDR3 is 16 amino acids. The J segment lost 2 bases and the V segment lost 4 bases, leaving 8 bases of the junction unmatched. Germline CDR1 is MNHEY and CDR2 is SMNVEV (reference sequence). The CDR3 sequence: CASSSTSGVAYNEQFF. The DNA of the CDR3 is TGTGCCAGCAGTTCAACCAGCGGGGTCGCCTACAATGAGCAGTTCTTC.

This clone showed up just a few times. The chain has TRBV6-1 and TRBJ2-7, with no clear D. Germline CDR1 and CDR2: MNHNS and SASEGT. The CDR3 consists of 13 residues. V gave up 6 bases and J gave up 2 bases, with 11 bases separating them. CDR3 region: CASSQRLTYEQYF. As DNA, the CDR3 is TGTGCCAGCAGCCAGCGCCTTACCTACGAGCAGTACTTC.

V is TRBV7-3 and J is TRBJ2-1, with D maybe TRBD2 (6 bases). Trimming removed 5 bases from V and 5 bases from J, with 22 bases in between. Germline V gives CDR1 SGHTA, CDR2 FQGTGA. The CDR3 is 17 residues long. This chain's CDR3 is CASSHSYLGGPHNEQFF. The CDR3 bases are TGTGCCAGCAGCCATTCTTATCTGGGAGGCCCACACAATGAGCAGTTCTTC. Supplemented by reference TRBV7-3 and TRBJ2-1, the full variable domain reads GAGVSQTPSNKVTEKGKYVELRCDPISGHTALYWYRQSLGQGPEFLIYFQGTGAADDSGLPNDRFFAVRPEGSVSTLKIQRTERGDSAVYLCASSHSYLGGPHNEQFFGPGTRLTVL.

J is TRBJ2-1 and V is TRBV28; D gene unclear. Germline CDR1 and CDR2: MDHEN and SYDVKM. V shed 6 bases and J shed 9 bases, with 12 bases lying between them. This CDR3 has 12 amino acids. In nucleotides, the CDR3 is TGTGCCAGCAGCCCTAGACCGTTTGAGCAGTTCTTC. Its translation: CASSPRPFEQFF.